The clone carrying this T cell receptor (beta chain) was counted only a few times. The time point here: newly diagnosed GD, antithyroid drugs for less than 3 months. Preparation of the TCR library used RNA extracted from PBMCs. There are 17 residues in the CDR3. The V segment lost 3 bases and the J segment 7 bases; nucleotides outside the gene matches: 13. Germline CDR1 reads KGHSH; CDR2 reads LQKENI. Building of the TCR beta libraries involved iRepertoire HTBI primers and Arm-PCR of CDR3 regions. Each CDR3 protein gets one entry after TCRdb re-called the multiplex PCR reads with MiXCR. The sample records about 540,000 distinct CDR3 sequences, around an eighth being singletons. The entry originates in a study of regulatory T cells in long-lasting Graves disease. The wider study: Under 3 months of antithyroid drugs had been taken by newly diagnosed Graves' patients.

These sequences were also reported in another study, on T cells in Graves' hyperthyroidism and ophthalmopathy. That paper adds: The blood repertoire included most of the expanded thyroid clonotypes above 0.001.

The J gene is TRBJ1-4, the V gene TRBV18; 8 bases match TRBD1. The TCR originated in a man aged 25-40 years with Graves disease. The sample was peripheral blood mononuclear cells (PBMCs), taken at new diagnosis, from a patient treated with antithyroid drugs. CDR3 amino acids: CASSPGTGEPSGEKLFF. The CDR3 DNA reads as TGTGCCAGCTCACCGGGGACAGGAGAGCCCTCGGGTGAAAAACTGTTTTTT.